A single sample gave rise to the 23 T cell receptor beta chains below, sequenced in a study of T cell responses to AZD1222 COVID-19 vaccine (dated by TCRdb to the early 2020s). Libraries came from the immunoSEQ multiplex PCR assay. TCRdb stores this immuneACCESS table with in-frame sequences only. Part of the clones is absent; in the studies checked, under half of the shortfall reflects unresolved V genes, and no reason is known for the rest. The sample profile shows some 97,000 clones; 80% to 95% of them were found once. The ten largest make up under 2% of the sample. Per the publication, the time point label means: baseline before first vaccination. The material was peripheral blood, obtained on day 0 of AZD1222 vaccination. The receptors shown here come from an adult in good health.

The genes are TRBV9 and TRBJ2-1; TRBD2 is a possible D gene (6 bases). Trimming took 0 bases from V and 2 from J, leaving 9 bases between them. This CDR3 has 15 residues. The germline CDR1 and CDR2 sequences are SGDLS and YYNGEE. The CDR3 nucleotides read TGTGCCAGCAGCGTAGGCGGGAACACCTACAATGAGCAGTTCTTC. Amino acid sequence: CASSVGGNTYNEQFF.

The rearrangement joins TRBV19 to TRBJ2-7; D gene unclear. V was clipped by 6 bases and J by 0 bases, with 9 bases between them. This CDR3 comprises 13 residues. Germline loops: CDR1 LNHDA, CDR2 SQIVND (reference sequence). The CDR3 loop reads CASSKVRSYEQYF. CDR3 bases: TGTGCCAGTAGCAAGGTGCGCTCCTACGAGCAGTACTTC.

This sequence joins TRBV3-1 (or the pseudogene TRBV3-2) and TRBJ1-2; tentatively, D is TRBD1 (6 bases). CDR3 length equals 14 residues. The germline V gene encodes CDR1 LGHDT and CDR2 YNNKEL (reference sequence). V gave up 4 bases and J gave up 7 bases, with 16 bases separating them. The CDR3: CASSLPERGGGYTF. CDR3 coding DNA: TGTGCCAGCAGCCTCCCAGAGAGAGGGGGTGGCTACACCTTC.

The CDR3, as DNA: TGTGCCAGCAGTTACCAGGGACCCTATGGCTACACCTTC. Amino acid sequence: CASSYQGPYGYTF. V is TRBV6-5 and J is TRBJ1-2; a weak D match, TRBD1 (5 bases). Trimming pared 2 bases from V and 4 bases from J, leaving 8 bases between. CDR1 and CDR2 from the germline V gene are MNHEY and SVGAGI. The CDR3 runs to 13 residues.

This rearrangement joins TRBV5-4 to TRBJ2-3; D may be TRBD2 (6 bases). V was clipped by 1 base and J by 1 base, with 10 bases between them. The CDR3 covers 15 residues. CDR1 SGHNT and CDR2 YYREEE come from the germline V gene (reference sequence). Here the CDR3 reads CASSLSTRGTDTQYF. DNA for the CDR3: TGTGCCAGCAGCTTGTCGACTAGGGGCACAGATACGCAGTATTTT.

The J gene is TRBJ2-5, the V gene TRBV18; the match to TRBD2 covers 10 bases. Germline CDR1 reads KGHSH; CDR2 reads LQKENI. The CDR3 sequence is 17 residues long. V was clipped by 2 bases and J by 2 bases; unmatched bases: 8. The CDR3 loop reads CASSPGLAGAGQETQYF. DNA of the CDR3: TGTGCCAGCTCACCAGGGCTAGCGGGAGCGGGGCAAGAGACCCAGTACTTC. The whole variable domain, filled in from reference TRBV18 and TRBJ2-5, reads NAGVMQNPRHLVRRRGQEARLRCSPMKGHSHVYWYRQLPEEGLKFMVYLQKENIIDESGMPKERFSAEFPKEGPSILRIQQVVRGDSAAYFCASSPGLAGAGQETQYFGPGTRLLVL.

The chain employs TRBV28 and TRBJ1-2; 9 nucleotides line up with TRBD1. CDR1 MDHEN and CDR2 SYDVKM come from the germline V gene. Trimming removed 5 bases from V and 7 bases from J; junction bases left unmatched: 14. The CDR3 covers 16 residues. CDR3 nucleotide sequence: TGTGCCAGCAGTCGTCCGGGTGGGACAGGGACAATTGGCTACACCTTC. Amino acids: CASSRPGGTGTIGYTF.

The chain's CDR3 is CASSQDNRDTEAFF. CDR3 DNA: TGCGCCAGCAGCCAGGATAACAGGGACACTGAAGCTTTCTTT. V usage is TRBV4-1 and J usage is TRBJ1-1; D perhaps matches TRBD1 (6 bases). Between the trimmed V and J ends, which lost 3 bases and 3 bases, there was a span of 11 bases. The length of the CDR3 is 14 residues. Germline loops: CDR1 MGHRA, CDR2 YSYEKL.

Written as DNA, the CDR3 is TGTGCCAGCAGCTCGGGCTGGGGGGATAGCACAGATACGCAGTATTTT. It is translated as CASSSGWGDSTDTQYF. The V gene is TRBV9, the J gene TRBJ2-3; D is perhaps TRBD2 (6 bases). V dropped 4 bases and J dropped 0 bases, with 15 bases sitting between them. This CDR3 contains 16 residues. Looked up from germline, CDR1 is SGDLS and CDR2 is YYNGEE.

This sequence joins TRBV7-6 and TRBJ2-3, with 7 bases lining up with TRBD1. V dropped 7 bases and J dropped 4; count of bases not matched to a gene: 5. Looked up from germline, CDR1 is SGHVS and CDR2 is FNYEAQ. The CDR3 is 13 amino acids. The CDR3 loop is CASKGGSSDTQYF. DNA of the CDR3: TGTGCCAGCAAAGGGGGCAGCTCAGATACGCAGTATTTT.

The V and J genes are TRBV18 and TRBJ1-3, with D possibly matching TRBD1 (5 bases). The germline V gene encodes CDR1 KGHSH and CDR2 LQKENI. V was clipped by 0 bases and J by 0 bases, with 9 bases between them. This CDR3 contains 16 residues. The CDR3 protein is CASSPPGDSSGNTIYF. In DNA form, the CDR3 reads TGTGCCAGCTCACCACCAGGGGATAGCTCTGGAAACACCATATATTTT.

This chain uses TRBV7-2 with TRBJ2-3; TRBD2 matches 12 bases. Germline V gives CDR1 SGHTA, CDR2 FQGNSA. Trimming cost V 5 bases and J 5 bases; bases outside gene matches: 8. CDR3 size: 16 residues. The CDR3 region is CASSPPSGRAGDTQYF. Here the CDR3 DNA reads TGTGCCAGCAGCCCTCCTAGCGGGAGGGCCGGAGATACGCAGTATTTT.

As DNA, the CDR3 is TGTGCCAGCAGTACCCCGGACAGGTATGGCTACACCTTC. Residues: CASSTPDRYGYTF. The chain joins TRBV28 to TRBJ1-2, with 7 positions matching TRBD1. Germline V gives CDR1 MDHEN, CDR2 SYDVKM. With 5 bases clipped from V and 5 bases from J, the junction kept 5 bases outside the gene matches. The CDR3 has 13 residues.

V and J are TRBV28 and TRBJ2-1; a possible D gene is TRBD1 (6 bases). The CDR3 covers 13 residues. Germline-derived CDR1 and CDR2 are MDHEN and SYDVKM. Trimming removed 9 bases at V and 4 bases at J, with 13 bases between. The CDR3 region has the DNA TGTGCCAGTAAAGGGGGTTCTTACAATGAGCAGTTCTTC. It codes for CASKGGSYNEQFF.

This chain joins TRBV28 and TRBJ1-2; TRBD1 matches 9 bases. The V segment lost 5 bases and the J segment 7 bases; nucleotides outside the gene matches: 5. Per the germline V gene, CDR1 is MDHEN and CDR2 is SYDVKM. The length of the CDR3 is 13 residues. The CDR3 reads CASSGQGTIGYTF. For the CDR3, the DNA is TGTGCCAGCAGTGGACAGGGGACGATTGGCTACACCTTC.

The V and J genes are TRBV2 and TRBJ1-6; no reliable D call. The CDR3 spans 14 residues. The germline gives CDR1 SNHLY, CDR2 FYNNEI. Trimming left V 2 bases short and J 5 bases short, with 7 bases between. CDR3 nucleotides: TGTGCCAGCAGTGAAAGACGTAATAATTCACCCCTCCACTTT. It codes for CASSERRNNSPLHF.

The chain joins TRBV18 to TRBJ2-4; a weak D match, TRBD2 (5 bases). Germline V gene data show CDR1 as KGHSH and CDR2 as LQKENI. This CDR3 is 15 amino acids long. Trimming cost V 1 base and J 6 bases, with 13 bases left between them. The CDR3 loop is CASSPQAEPANIQYF. CDR3 sequence (DNA): TGTGCCAGCTCACCACAAGCGGAACCAGCAAACATTCAGTACTTC.

The V and J genes are TRBV28 and TRBJ2-2, with TRBD2 identical over 8 bases. The germline V gene encodes CDR1 MDHEN and CDR2 SYDVKM. The CDR3 covers 15 residues. The junction had 3 bases not matched to a gene; V was cut back by 5 bases and J by 1 base. The CDR3 protein is CASSTSGRNTGELFF. As DNA, the CDR3 is TGTGCCAGCAGTACGAGCGGGAGGAACACCGGGGAGCTGTTTTTT.

The V and J genes are TRBV29-1 and TRBJ1-5; tentatively, D is TRBD1 (6 bases). V lost 0 bases and J 3 bases, leaving 15 bases between the germline ends. The CDR3 loop spans 16 amino acids. The germline CDR1 and CDR2 sequences are SQVTM and ANQGSEA. The CDR3 is CSVEDLRGQHNQPQHF. The CDR3 coding sequence is TGCAGCGTTGAAGATCTTCGAGGACAGCACAATCAGCCCCAGCATTTT.

The genes are TRBV2 and TRBJ2-5; D unclear. The germline gives CDR1 SNHLY, CDR2 FYNNEI. CDR3 size: 13 residues. Trimming pared 4 bases from V and 5 bases from J, leaving 11 bases between. The CDR3 DNA reads as TGTGCCAGCAGTGGTAGACGGGCGGAGACCCAGTACTTC. It yields the protein CASSGRRAETQYF.

As for this clone: It is unclear where the CDR3 begins or ends on the DNA, so no DNA is shown, and the CDR3 is as TCRdb lists it. The CDR3 here is CASSASSSGEQYF. The chain is built from TRBV9 and TRBJ2-7; the DNA was not compared with TRBD2, the D call given in the table. Termini included, the CDR3 measures 13 amino acids. In germline, CDR1 is SGDLS, CDR2 YYNGEE.

V is TRBV29-1 and J is TRBJ1-2, with D possibly matching TRBD1 (5 bases). Deletions cut 5 bases from V and 8 bases from J, with 21 bases between. CDR1 and CDR2 (germline): SQVTM, ANQGSEA. The CDR3 runs 14 residues. The CDR3 coding sequence is TGCAGCGTTCTAAGGGTGGGGGATAGGTCCGGCTACACCTTC. This gives the protein CSVLRVGDRSGYTF.

This clone appeared once. The rearrangement links TRBV3-1 (or the pseudogene TRBV3-2) to TRBJ2-1; D call uncertain. Germline assignment: CDR1 LGHDT and CDR2 YNNKEL (reference sequence). CDR3 length: 16 residues. V dropped 0 bases and J dropped 0 bases, with 9 bases sitting between them. The CDR3 sequence: CASSQELGNSYNEQFF. The DNA for the CDR3 is TGTGCCAGCAGCCAAGAGCTCGGAAACTCCTACAATGAGCAGTTCTTC.